Sequencing of this T cell receptor beta chain was carried out in a study of T cell repertoires in cytomegalovirus infection. Study at large: Public TCR beta signatures provided an indication of both CMV infection and a matching HLA type.

MiXCR was run by TCRdb on the reads, yielding one entry per CDR3 protein. Of about 250,000 distinct CDR3 sequences in the sample, about 12% were seen once. Germline CDR1 and CDR2: SGHNT and YYREEE (reference sequence). Trimming stripped 4 bases from V and 8 bases from J, with 15 bases between. The CDR3 is 13 residues long. The sample was PBMCs. This sequence joins TRBV5-4 and TRBJ1-2, with a tentative D call TRBD1 (5 bases). The receptor was derived from a human donor in good health (CMV status not recorded). Some clones in this sample may be carry-over from other donors' samples. The CDR3 here is CASSRGGLKGYTF. CDR3 coding DNA: TGTGCCAGCAGCCGCGGGGGTCTAAAAGGCTACACCTTC.